These 2 T cell receptor beta chains came from one sample sequenced in a study of spatial heterogeneity in lung cancer. TCRdb reprocessed the 5' RACE reads via MiXCR and lists one record per CDR3 protein. The sample yields about 47,000 distinct CDR3 sequences, 6% to 8.5% seen once. The time point denotes: blood at routine non-recurrence follow-up after resection. Tumor, nontumor lung or frozen PBMC supplied whole RNA that was sequenced unsorted. The material was PBMCs, obtained at follow-up. The source of these receptors is a female donor with early-stage non-small cell lung cancer.

This clonotype was seen many times. V is TRBV11-2 and J is TRBJ1-1; 8 nucleotides line up with TRBD1. From germline, CDR1 is SGHAT and CDR2 FQNNGV. The ends lost 1 base at V and 4 bases at J; junction bases unmatched: 5. This CDR3 is 15 amino acids long. The CDR3 DNA reads TGTGCCAGCAGCTTAGCCAGAACAGGGGGCACTGAAGCTTTCTTT. This sequence encodes CASSLARTGGTEAFF. The full variable domain, with the rest looked up from reference TRBV11-2 and TRBJ1-1, is EAGVAQSPRYKIIEKRQSVAFWCNPISGHATLYWYQQILGQGPKLLIQFQNNGVVDDSQLPKDRFSAERLKGVDSTLKIQPAKLEDSAVYLCASSLARTGGTEAFFGQGTRLTVV.

CDR3 sequence: CASSFYMNTEAFF. CDR3 DNA sequence: TGTGCCAGCAGTTTTTACATGAACACTGAAGCTTTCTTT. This rearrangement joins TRBV27 to TRBJ1-1; D gene ambiguous. V dropped 3 bases and J dropped 0 bases, with 5 bases sitting between them. The germline V gene has CDR1 MNHEY and CDR2 SMNVEV (reference sequence). The CDR3 has 13 amino acids.